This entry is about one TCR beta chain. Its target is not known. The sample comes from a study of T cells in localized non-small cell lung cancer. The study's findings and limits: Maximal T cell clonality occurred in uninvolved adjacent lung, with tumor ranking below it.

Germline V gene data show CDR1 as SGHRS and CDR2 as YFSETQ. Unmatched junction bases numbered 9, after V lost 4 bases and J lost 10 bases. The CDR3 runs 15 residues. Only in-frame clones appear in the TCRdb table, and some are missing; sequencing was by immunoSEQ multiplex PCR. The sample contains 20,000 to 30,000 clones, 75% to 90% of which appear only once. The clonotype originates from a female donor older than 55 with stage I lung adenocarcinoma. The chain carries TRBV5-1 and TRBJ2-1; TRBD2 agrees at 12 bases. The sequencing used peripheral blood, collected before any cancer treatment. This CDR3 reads CASSPGASGRVEQFF. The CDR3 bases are TGCGCCAGCAGCCCAGGGGCTAGCGGGAGGGTGGAGCAGTTCTTC.